This T cell receptor (beta chain) was profiled in a study of CD8 T cells in Susac syndrome. Negative isolation was used for CD8+ and CD4+ T cells and FACS enrichment for TEMRA cells. After extraction with the RNeasy kit, about 0.5 to 1 ug of the RNA was reverse transcribed using random hexamers. Using its own MiXCR run on the immunoSEQ multiplex PCR reads, TCRdb lists one record per CDR3 protein. This table has around 200,000 distinct CDR3 sequences, about 95% appearing once. Input material: CD4+ T cells from PBMCs. The receptor comes from a human donor with multiple sclerosis.

CDR3: CASSFQYGGGGETQYF. CDR3 nucleotide sequence: TGTGCCAGCAGTTTCCAATATGGGGGGGGTGGAGAGACCCAGTACTTC. The V and J genes are TRBV6-5 and TRBJ2-5; 7 bases align to TRBD2. The length of the CDR3 is 16 residues. The germline V gene has CDR1 MNHEY and CDR2 SVGAGI. The ends lost 4 bases at V and 4 bases at J; junction bases unmatched: 12.